This TCR beta chain appears in the sequencing data of a study of blood T cell repertoires in COVID-19 (dated by TCRdb to about 2020). Looking at the study overall: The collaborator samples originated in the United States, Italy and Spain and spanned the acute and convalescent phases of COVID-19. The samples were drawn from two sources: the first 160 participants of the ongoing ImmuneRACE study, and 1,200 or so subjects contributed by 6 global collaborators. Where HLA class I and class II types were available, the types were taken from metadata supplied by the sample provider, not from assay-based typing. The prospective study material was composed of cDNA or gDNA derived from T cells, B-cell-depleted T cells, or PBMCs. The repertoires were released in a freely available public database meant as a resource for research on the immune response to SARS-CoV-2. The dataset comprised deeply sampled blood TCRbeta repertoires from subjects exposed to, actively infected with, or recovered from COVID-19. Nearly every sample came with metadata listing a de-identified subject ID, COVID-19 status, age in years and sex.

In the prospective study, participants were roughly 18 to 100 years old, resided in fewer than 25 geographic areas of the United States, and were enrolled through a virtual design. To assign participants to cohorts, the prospective study relied on clinical history that participants themselves reported in a screening survey and a study questionnaire. Recovered participants in ImmuneRACE Cohort 3 were defined by two consecutive negative NP/OP PCR tests, clearance by a healthcare professional, or resolution of symptoms. Each participant in the prospective study had whole blood, serum and a nasopharyngeal or oropharyngeal swab collected by mobile phlebotomists. Participants in the prospective study had the option to provide additional blood draws and questionnaires over a 2-month period. Blood samples from the prospective study were shipped frozen or at room temperature prior to DNA extraction. For this clone: Its specific antigen is unknown. The record has no base qualities; no much larger clone is one base away.

TCRbeta CDR3 regions were amplified from genomic DNA using the immunoSEQ Assay, a bias-controlled multiplex PCR. On the authors' methods: The number of nucleated cells in each sample was estimated by amplification of reference gene primers within the assay. Sequence reads were collapsed and filtered to measure the absolute abundance of every unique TCRbeta CDR3 rearrangement. For each sample, productive Simpson clonality was calculated as the square root of Simpson's diversity index over productive rearrangements. The immuneACCESS repertoire file appears here via TCRdb, limited to in-frame rearrangements. These files lack a portion of the clones; in checked studies, under half of the deficit traces to unresolved V genes, and the cause of the others is not known. Clonal size and the V and J genes are those of that table, whereas D and trimming came from the DNA. The sample table records about 340,000 clones; more than 85% of these occur just once. Clones ranked in the top ten supply around 18% of the sample.

Trimming at the junction amounts to 2 bases on V and 1 base on J, and the germline ends lie 5 bases apart. The CDR3 contains 13 residues, cysteine and phenylalanine counted. Left in the record is the CDR3 DNA by itself, 39 bases read in frame from the first base. Per the germline V gene (reference sequence), MNHEY is the CDR1 and SMNVEV is the CDR2. Overall study outcomes, separate from this receptor: The quantity of clinical and demographic metadata differed by source and by participant and was supplied without curation.

Source material: PBMCs or T cells enriched from blood (not recorded which). Recombination linked TRBV27 to TRBJ1-1; no confident D gene assignment can be made. The clonotype was recovered from a woman aged 25 to 39 who had recovered from COVID-19. The CDR3 here reads CASSLVRNTEAFF. The DNA sequence is as follows: TGTGCCAGCAGTTTAGTCAGGAACACTGAAGCTTTCTTT.